These 8 T cell receptor beta chains were all obtained from the same sample, sequenced in a study of T cells in Graves' hyperthyroidism and ophthalmopathy. Template material for amplifying TCR beta CDR3 regions consisted of RNA transcripts. The HTBI primer set was used in a first-round RT-PCR of the TCR CDR3. TCRdb reprocessed the multiplex PCR reads with MiXCR, giving one entry per CDR3 protein. This sample carries roughly 260,000 distinct CDR3 sequences, more than 12% of them seen once, and the ten largest clones take 10% to 15%. Sequenced sample: blood. The receptors stem from a middle-aged woman with Graves' hyperthyroidism that later progressed to Graves' ophthalmopathy.

At least ten counts were recorded for this clonotype. The J gene is TRBJ2-5, the V gene TRBV12-3 or TRBV12-4, with D maybe TRBD1 (6 bases). The germline V and J ends were trimmed by 2 bases and 4 bases, with 17 bases remaining between them. CDR3 size: 16 residues. The DNA of the CDR3 is TGTGCCAGCAGTTTAAAAGGGGGTGTCAGGTCAGAGACCCAGTACTTC. It codes for CASSLKGGVRSETQYF.

This clonotype was counted many times. The chain uses TRBV20-1 and TRBJ1-1; 8 positions match TRBD1. V trimming: 4 bases; J trimming: 6 bases; junction bases outside the gene matches: 7. Germline V gene data show CDR1 as DFQATT and CDR2 as SNEGSKA (reference sequence). CDR3 size: 13 residues. CDR3 amino acids: CSANQWTGPEAFF. CDR3 bases: TGCAGTGCTAACCAATGGACAGGGCCTGAAGCTTTCTTT.

This clonotype was counted many times. The genes are TRBV19 and TRBJ1-1, with a possible D match to TRBD1 (6 bases). The CDR3 covers 14 residues. The germline V and J ends were trimmed by 5 bases and 5 bases, with 15 bases remaining between them. Germline lookup yields CDR1 LNHDA and CDR2 SQIVND (reference sequence). The CDR3 loop is CASSSSGVVTEAFF. Here the CDR3 DNA reads TGTGCCAGTAGTTCGTCAGGGGTGGTGACTGAAGCTTTCTTT.

The J gene is TRBJ2-5, the V gene TRBV11-2, with 11 bases matching TRBD2. The CDR3 extends over 15 amino acids. Germline V gene sequence: CDR1 SGHAT, CDR2 FQNNGV. J was trimmed by 4 bases and V by 3 bases; bases with no gene match: 4. The CDR3 loop is CASSFLAGGVETQYF. The CDR3 DNA follows: TGTGCCAGCAGCTTCCTAGCGGGAGGAGTAGAGACCCAGTACTTC.

This clonotype was counted ten times or more. The genes are TRBV20-1 and TRBJ2-7, with TRBD1 matching over 9 bases. The CDR3 sequence is 12 residues long. In germline, CDR1 is DFQATT, CDR2 SNEGSKA (reference sequence). V gave up 3 bases and J gave up 6 bases; unmatched junction bases: 3. This CDR3 is CSASDRGFEQYF. CDR3 sequence (DNA): TGCAGTGCTAGTGACAGGGGGTTCGAGCAGTACTTC.

This clonotype was counted many times. The chain recombines TRBV20-1 with TRBJ2-3, with D unclear. Germline CDR1 is DFQATT and CDR2 is SNEGSKA (reference sequence). The CDR3 is 12 amino acids. The V and J ends lost 7 bases and 2 bases respectively, with 10 bases between them. CDR3 nucleotide sequence: TGCAGTGTTGATTCCACCACAGATACGCAGTATTTT. Translating it yields CSVDSTTDTQYF.

The chain combines TRBV7-9 with TRBJ2-1; TRBD2 agrees at 11 bases. The CDR3 totals 18 residues. V lost 5 bases and J lost 8; bases outside the gene matches: 17. CDR1 SEHNR and CDR2 FQNEAQ come from the germline V gene (reference sequence). The CDR3 sequence is CASSTRVSGRAIPHEQFF. The CDR3, as DNA: TGTGCCAGCAGCACCAGGGTTAGCGGGAGGGCCATTCCCCATGAGCAGTTCTTC.

This clonotype was seen at least ten times. This chain joins TRBV12-3 or TRBV12-4 and TRBJ1-1; TRBD1 might be the D (5 bases). V gave up 3 bases and J gave up 1 base, with 21 bases separating them. The CDR3 sequence is 18 residues long. The CDR3 protein is CASSFYLLGARGNTEAFF. DNA of the CDR3: TGTGCCAGCAGTTTTTACTTATTAGGGGCGCGTGGGAACACTGAAGCTTTCTTT.